This T cell receptor (beta chain) is drawn from a study of blood T cell repertoires in COVID-19. Study in general: Both acute and convalescent COVID-19 samples were obtained from the United States, Italy and Spain. PBMCs, B-cell-depleted T cells, or T cells provided the cDNA or gDNA that made up the material.

In this sample, this clone turned up once. At one boundary the junction diverges from the germline segment, which might be a read error. Authors' methods: Reference gene primer amplification gave estimated nucleated cell counts. The data were produced by immunoSEQ multiplex PCR, yet TCRdb's version contains in-frame clones alone and is incomplete. V and J calls and clone size come straight from that table; D and trimming were deduced from the DNA. Among more than 150,000 clones listed, over 70% were seen once. Specimen: peripheral blood. This TCR derives from a woman between 55 and 75 years old with acute or convalescent COVID-19.

CDR3 DNA sequence: TGTGCCAGCAGTCCTGTTATTGGACAGGGAATAAGCTTT. Protein product: CASSPVIGQGISF. The chain links TRBV5-4 to TRBJ1-3; 8 nucleotides agree with TRBD1. CDR3 length: 13 amino acids. In germline, CDR1 is SGHNT, CDR2 YYREEE (reference sequence).